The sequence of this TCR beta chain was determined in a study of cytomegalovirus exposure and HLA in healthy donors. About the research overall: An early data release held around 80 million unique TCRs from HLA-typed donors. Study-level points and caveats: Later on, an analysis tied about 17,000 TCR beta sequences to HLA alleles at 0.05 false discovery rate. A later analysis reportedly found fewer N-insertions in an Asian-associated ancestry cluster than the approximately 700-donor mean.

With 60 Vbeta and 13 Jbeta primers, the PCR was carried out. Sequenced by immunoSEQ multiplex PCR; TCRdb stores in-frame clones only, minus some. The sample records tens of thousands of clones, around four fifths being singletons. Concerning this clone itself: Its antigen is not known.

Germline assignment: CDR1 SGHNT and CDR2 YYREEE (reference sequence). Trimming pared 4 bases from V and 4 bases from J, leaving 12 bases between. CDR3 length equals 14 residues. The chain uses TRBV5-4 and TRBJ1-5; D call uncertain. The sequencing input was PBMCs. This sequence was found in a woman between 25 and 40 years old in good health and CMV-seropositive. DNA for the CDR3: TGTGCCAGCAGCAGCGGGCAGAGTAATCAGCCCCAGCATTTT. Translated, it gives CASSSGQSNQPQHF.